This T cell receptor (beta chain) was observed in a study of post-analysis software for immune sequencing data (dated by TCRdb to the mid-2010s). With regard to the full study: Relapsing-remitting, secondary progressive and progressive-relapsing multiple sclerosis were recorded as disease courses, and subtype annotation was lacking for some patients. The multiple sclerosis patient repertoires were compared with about a dozen previously published healthy control repertoires from donors aged 6 to 25 years. A subset of samples was prepared in parallel using single-end sample barcoding, then pooled and co-amplified after Illumina adapter ligation. Study-level results and caveats: Significantly lower normalized Chao1 diversity was found in multiple sclerosis patients than in controls, suggesting substantial peripheral T-cell clonal expansion. Direct clustering with F measure revealed strong co-clustering of samples prepared in the same batch, which led to a batch-effect correction. The multiple sclerosis patient group was slightly younger than the control group. Significantly higher frequencies in patients than in controls were found for five TRBV segments, including TRBV5-6, TRBV5-1 and TRBV20-1.

This clonotype was seen at least ten times. This clone's antigen is unknown. No qualities accompany the bases; no much larger clone lies one base away. To demonstrate the VDJtools post-analysis software, TCR beta repertoires were profiled from the peripheral blood of roughly 12 young patients with multiple sclerosis. Multiple sclerosis patients were children and adolescents aged roughly 6 to 17 years. Preparation of the library involved PCR. TCRdb lists the instrument as Illumina HiSeq 2500. To reduce PCR and sequencing biases, unique molecular identifiers were incorporated into the TCR beta cDNA libraries. Some 500,000 cDNA molecules were obtained for every 1 to 10 million input T cells, so each molecule roughly corresponded to one T cell. The patient libraries were prepared and sequenced using the same protocol as the earlier healthy control dataset. Samples belonging to the same batch were prepared together, multiplexed and sequenced on a shared HiSeq lane. Regarding the original processing steps: MIGEC was used to process the raw barcoded reads, and molecular identifier groups with only a single read were discarded before consensus assembly and CDR3 extraction. Clonotype tables were post-analysed with VDJtools, normalizing diversity by down-sampling all datasets to the smallest sample size. In repertoire overlap clustering, CDR3 amino acid sequences, but not nucleotide sequences, were matched to correct batch-related cross-sample contamination. TCRdb reran the public reads through fastp at Q25 and MiXCR, keeping productive beta chains. Duplicate CDR3 protein sequences are folded into a single record with the most common DNA and genes. TCRdb, not the authors, supplied the V and J calls. The table for this sample lists roughly 700,000 distinct CDR3 sequences; 30% of them were counted only once. The leading ten clones occupy around 0.6% of the sample.

V trim: 7 bases; J trim: 6 bases; unmatched bases: 6. The CDR3 holds 11 amino acids from the cysteine to the phenylalanine. The entry retains the CDR3 DNA only, 33 bases that are in frame from base 1. Looking up the germline V gene yields CDR1 SQVTM and CDR2 ANQGSEA. This clonotype was obtained from a girl aged 10 to 17 with multiple sclerosis. Sequences were obtained from blood. The sequence is built from TRBV29-1 and TRBJ2-7; 7 nucleotides in the junction match TRBD2. The DNA sequence is TGCAGCGGGGGAGGGGTCTCCGAGCAGTACTTC. It is translated as CSGGGVSEQYF.